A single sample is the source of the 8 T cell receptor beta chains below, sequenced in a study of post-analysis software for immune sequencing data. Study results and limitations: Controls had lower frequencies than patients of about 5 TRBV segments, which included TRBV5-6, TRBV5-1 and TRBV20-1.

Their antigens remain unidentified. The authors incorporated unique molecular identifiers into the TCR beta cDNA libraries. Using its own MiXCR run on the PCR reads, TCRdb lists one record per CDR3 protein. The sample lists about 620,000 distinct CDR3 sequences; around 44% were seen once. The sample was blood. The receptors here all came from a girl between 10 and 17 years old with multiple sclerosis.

The CDR3 is CSVAGSPGGNQPQHF. CDR3 bases: TGCAGCGTGGCAGGATCTCCGGGGGGCAATCAGCCCCAGCATTTT. The rearrangement joins TRBV29-1 to TRBJ1-5; D possibly corresponds to TRBD1 (5 bases). The CDR3 sequence is 15 residues long. Germline-derived CDR1 and CDR2 are SQVTM and ANQGSEA. V gave up 6 bases and J gave up 2 bases, with 17 bases separating them.

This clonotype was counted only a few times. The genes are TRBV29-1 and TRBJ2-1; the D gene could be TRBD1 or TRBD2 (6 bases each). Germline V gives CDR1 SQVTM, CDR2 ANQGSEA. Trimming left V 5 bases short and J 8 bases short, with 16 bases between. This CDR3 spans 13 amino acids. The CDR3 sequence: CSVRGHGKDEQFF. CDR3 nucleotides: TGCAGCGTTCGGGGGCACGGGAAGGATGAGCAGTTCTTC.

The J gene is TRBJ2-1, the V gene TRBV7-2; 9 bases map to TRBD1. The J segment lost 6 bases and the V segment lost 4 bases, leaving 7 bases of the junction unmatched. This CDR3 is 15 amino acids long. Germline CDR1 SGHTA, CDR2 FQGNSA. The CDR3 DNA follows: TGTGCCAGCAGCTCCGGACAGGGGAGGTTCAATGAGCAGTTCTTC. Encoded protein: CASSSGQGRFNEQFF.

The CDR3 protein is CASSPAGGPNEQFF. DNA for the CDR3: TGTGCCAGCAGTCCGGCGGGGGGGCCCAATGAGCAGTTCTTC. The chain recombines TRBV12-3 or TRBV12-4 with TRBJ2-1; 9 bases agree with TRBD2. Unmatched junction bases numbered 5, after V lost 5 bases and J lost 6 bases. The CDR3 is made up of 14 amino acids.

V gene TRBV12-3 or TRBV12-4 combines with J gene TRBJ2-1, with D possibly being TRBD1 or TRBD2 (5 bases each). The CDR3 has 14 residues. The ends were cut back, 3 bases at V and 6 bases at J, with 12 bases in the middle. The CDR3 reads CASSFGGEGNEQFF. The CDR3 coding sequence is TGTGCCAGCAGTTTTGGGGGTGAAGGCAATGAGCAGTTCTTC.

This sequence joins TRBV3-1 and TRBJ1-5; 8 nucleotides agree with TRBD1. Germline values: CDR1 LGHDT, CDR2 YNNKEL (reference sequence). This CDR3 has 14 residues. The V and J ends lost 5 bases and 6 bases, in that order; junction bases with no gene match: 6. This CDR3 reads CASSDRGGGQPQHF. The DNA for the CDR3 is TGTGCCAGCAGCGACAGGGGAGGGGGTCAGCCCCAGCATTTT.

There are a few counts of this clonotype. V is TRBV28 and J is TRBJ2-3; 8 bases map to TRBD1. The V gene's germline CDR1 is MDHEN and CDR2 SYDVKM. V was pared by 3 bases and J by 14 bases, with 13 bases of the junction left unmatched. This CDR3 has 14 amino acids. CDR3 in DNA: TGTGCCAGCAGTTTTTCAGGGGCAGGACAGGGTTGGTATTTT. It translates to CASSFSGAGQGWYF.

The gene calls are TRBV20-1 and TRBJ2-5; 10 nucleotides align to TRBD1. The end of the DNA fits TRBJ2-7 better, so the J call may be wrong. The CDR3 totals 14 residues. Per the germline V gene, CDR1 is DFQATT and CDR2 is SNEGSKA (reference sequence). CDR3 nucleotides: TGCAGTGCTAGAAGACAGGGGGCGATCAACGAGCAGTACTTC. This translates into CSARRQGAINEQYF.